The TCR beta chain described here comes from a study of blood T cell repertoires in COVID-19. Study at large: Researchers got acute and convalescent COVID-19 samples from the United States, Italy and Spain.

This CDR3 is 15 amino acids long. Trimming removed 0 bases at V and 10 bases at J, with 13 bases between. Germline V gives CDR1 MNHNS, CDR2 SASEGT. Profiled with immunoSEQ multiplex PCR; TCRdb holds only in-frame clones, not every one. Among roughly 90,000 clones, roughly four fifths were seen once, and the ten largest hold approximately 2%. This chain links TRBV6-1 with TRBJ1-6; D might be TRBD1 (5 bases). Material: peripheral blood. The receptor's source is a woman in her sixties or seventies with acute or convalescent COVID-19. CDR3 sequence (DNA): TGTGCCAGCAGTGAAGCCGTAGCAGGGCAATCACCCCTCCACTTT. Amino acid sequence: CASSEAVAGQSPLHF.